The 8 T cell receptor beta chains in this list originate from one sample, sequenced in a study of STAT5B mutations in CD4+ large granular lymphocyte leukemia. Assay used: immunoSEQ multiplex PCR; TCRdb lists only in-frame clones, some missing. The sample lists 23,000 or so clones; around 72% were seen once. Specimen: CD4+ T cells from blood buffy coats. The receptors shown here come from a human donor in good health.

The chain recombines TRBV11-2 with TRBJ2-5; maybe TRBD2 (6 bases). The CDR3 contains 16 residues. The ends were cut back, 3 bases at V and 4 bases at J, with 18 bases in the middle. Germline V gene data show CDR1 as SGHAT and CDR2 as FQNNGV. The CDR3 DNA follows: TGTGCCAGCAGCTTTTTCGGATCGGTGGGAGGAGAGACCCAGTACTTC. It yields the protein CASSFFGSVGGETQYF.

CDR3 loop: CASSFANRGRGAKLFF. The CDR3 DNA is TGTGCCAGCAGTTTCGCTAACCGTGGCAGGGGTGCAAAACTGTTTTTT. The chain recombines TRBV27 with TRBJ1-4, with D maybe TRBD1 (6 bases). The CDR3 contains 16 residues. The germline gives CDR1 MNHEY, CDR2 SMNVEV (reference sequence). V gave up 3 bases and J gave up 10 bases, with 21 bases separating them.

The chain recombines TRBV6-1 with TRBJ1-5; weak D call: TRBD1 (5 bases). V lost 3 bases and J lost 5, with 14 bases in between. The CDR3 length is 15 residues. CDR1 and CDR2 from the germline V gene are MNHNS and SASEGT. The CDR3: CASSDWGRGDQPQHF. The CDR3 DNA follows: TGTGCCAGCAGTGATTGGGGGAGAGGAGATCAGCCCCAGCATTTT.

The gene calls are TRBV5-4 and TRBJ2-7; TRBD1 agrees at 9 bases. The V segment lost 4 bases and the J segment 3 bases; nucleotides outside the gene matches: 8. The CDR3 has 15 residues. Germline assignment: CDR1 SGHNT and CDR2 YYREEE (reference sequence). For the CDR3, the DNA is TGTGCCAGCAGCACCCCGGGACAGGGAGGCTACGAGCAGTACTTC. It translates to CASSTPGQGGYEQYF.

The table lists this clone with a few counts. The rearrangement links TRBV2 to TRBJ1-5; D not certain. The CDR3 runs 14 residues. The germline V gene encodes CDR1 SNHLY and CDR2 FYNNEI. V was pared by 5 bases and J by 0 bases, with 8 bases between. CDR3 protein: CASSWTYSNQPQHF. The CDR3 bases are TGTGCCAGCAGTTGGACCTATAGCAATCAGCCCCAGCATTTT.

In this sample, this clone turned up a few times. The V call is TRBV28, the J call TRBJ1-2; 7 bases map to TRBD1. Germline V gene lookup returns CDR1 MDHEN and CDR2 SYDVKM. J was trimmed by 4 bases and V by 2 bases; bases with no gene match: 4. This CDR3 region has 14 residues. CDR3 bases: TGTGCCAGCAGTTTACAGGGGGAGAGCTATGGCTACACCTTC. Protein: CASSLQGESYGYTF.

The V call is TRBV2, the J call TRBJ2-5; the D is unclear. The DNA end is more similar to TRBJ2-7, so the J call may be wrong. Germline loops: CDR1 SNHLY, CDR2 FYNNEI. This CDR3 is built from 12 residues. This CDR3 is CASSDSSYEQYF. CDR3 bases: TGTGCCAGCAGTGACAGCTCCTACGAGCAGTACTTC.

The rearrangement joins TRBV28 to TRBJ1-2; 9 positions agree with TRBD1. The ends lost 6 bases at V and 6 bases at J; junction bases unmatched: 14. The CDR3 covers 16 residues. CDR1 and CDR2 (germline): MDHEN, SYDVKM. CDR3 loop: CASSPGQGLLGDGYTF. The CDR3 nucleotides read TGTGCCAGCAGCCCGGGACAGGGTCTATTAGGGGATGGCTACACCTTC.